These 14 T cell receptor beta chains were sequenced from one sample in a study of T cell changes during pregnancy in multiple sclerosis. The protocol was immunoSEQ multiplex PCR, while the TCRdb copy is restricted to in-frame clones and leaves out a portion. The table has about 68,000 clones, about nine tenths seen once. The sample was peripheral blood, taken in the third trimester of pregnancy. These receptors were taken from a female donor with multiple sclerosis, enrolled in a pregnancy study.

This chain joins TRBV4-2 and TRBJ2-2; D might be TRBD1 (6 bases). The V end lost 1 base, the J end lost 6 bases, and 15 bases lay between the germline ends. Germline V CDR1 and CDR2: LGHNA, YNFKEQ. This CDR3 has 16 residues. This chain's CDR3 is CASSQAWGLGPGELFF. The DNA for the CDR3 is TGTGCCAGCAGCCAAGCCTGGGGGCTCGGGCCCGGGGAGCTGTTTTTT.

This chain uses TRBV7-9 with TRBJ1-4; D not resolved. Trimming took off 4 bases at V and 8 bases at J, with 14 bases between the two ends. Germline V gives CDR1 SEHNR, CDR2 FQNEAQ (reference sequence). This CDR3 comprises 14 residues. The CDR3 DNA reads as TGTGCCAGCAGCTCTCAAGCGGGATACGAAAAACTGTTTTTT. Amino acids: CASSSQAGYEKLFF.

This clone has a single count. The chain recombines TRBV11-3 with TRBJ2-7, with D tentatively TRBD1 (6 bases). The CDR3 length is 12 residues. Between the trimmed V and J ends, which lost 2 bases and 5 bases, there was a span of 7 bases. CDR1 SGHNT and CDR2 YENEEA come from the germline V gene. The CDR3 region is CASSLQGNEQYF. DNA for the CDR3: TGTGCCAGCAGCTTACAGGGGAACGAGCAGTACTTC.

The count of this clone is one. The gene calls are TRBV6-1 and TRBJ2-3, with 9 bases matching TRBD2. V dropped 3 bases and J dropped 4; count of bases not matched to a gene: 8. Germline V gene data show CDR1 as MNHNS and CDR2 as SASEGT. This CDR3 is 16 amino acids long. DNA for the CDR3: TGTGCCAGCAGTGACGGAAGCGGGGGGCCCCCAGATACGCAGTATTTT. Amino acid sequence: CASSDGSGGPPDTQYF.

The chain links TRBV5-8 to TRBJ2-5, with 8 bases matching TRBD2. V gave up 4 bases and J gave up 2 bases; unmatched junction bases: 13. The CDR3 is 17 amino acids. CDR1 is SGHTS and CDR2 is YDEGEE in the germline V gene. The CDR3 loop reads CASSKEGTPGGQETQYF. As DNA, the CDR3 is TGTGCCAGCAGCAAAGAGGGGACCCCGGGAGGGCAAGAGACCCAGTACTTC.

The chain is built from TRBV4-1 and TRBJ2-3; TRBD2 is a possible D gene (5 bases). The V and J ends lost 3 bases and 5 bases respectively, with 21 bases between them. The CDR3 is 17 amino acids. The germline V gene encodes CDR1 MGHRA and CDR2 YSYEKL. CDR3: CASSQDRRDIGVDTQYF. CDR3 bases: TGCGCCAGCAGCCAGGACCGTCGAGATATCGGGGTAGATACGCAGTATTTT.

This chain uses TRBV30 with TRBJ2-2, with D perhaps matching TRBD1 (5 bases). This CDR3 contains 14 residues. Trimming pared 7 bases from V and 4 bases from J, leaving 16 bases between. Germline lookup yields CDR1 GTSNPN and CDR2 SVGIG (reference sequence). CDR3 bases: TGTGCCTCCAGTGGGGCAGATCCCACCGGGGAGCTGTTTTTT. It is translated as CASSGADPTGELFF. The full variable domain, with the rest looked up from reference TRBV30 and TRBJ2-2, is SQTIHQWPATLVQPVGSPLSLECTVEGTSNPNLYWYRQAAGRGLQLLFYSVGIGQISSEVPQNLSASRPQDRQFILSSKKLLLSDSGFYLCASSGADPTGELFFGEGSRLTVL.

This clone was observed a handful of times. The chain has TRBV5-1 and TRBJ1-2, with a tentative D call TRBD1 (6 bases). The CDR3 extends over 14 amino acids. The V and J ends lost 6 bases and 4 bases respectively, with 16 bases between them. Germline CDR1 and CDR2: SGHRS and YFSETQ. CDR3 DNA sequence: TGCGCCAGCACTACAAATCCGGACAGCTATGGCTACACCTTC. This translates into CASTTNPDSYGYTF.

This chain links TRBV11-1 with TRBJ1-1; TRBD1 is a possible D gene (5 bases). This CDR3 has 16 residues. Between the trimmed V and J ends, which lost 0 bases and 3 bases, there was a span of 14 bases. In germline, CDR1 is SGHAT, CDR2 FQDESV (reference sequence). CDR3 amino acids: CASSLAPGVGYTEAFF. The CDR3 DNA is TGTGCCAGCAGCTTAGCCCCGGGGGTCGGCTACACTGAAGCTTTCTTT.

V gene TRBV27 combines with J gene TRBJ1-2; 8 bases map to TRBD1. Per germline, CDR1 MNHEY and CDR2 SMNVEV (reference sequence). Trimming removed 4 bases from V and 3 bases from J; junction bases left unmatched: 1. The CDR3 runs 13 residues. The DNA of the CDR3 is TGTGCCAGCAGTTGGGACAGGCACTATGGCTACACCTTC. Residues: CASSWDRHYGYTF.

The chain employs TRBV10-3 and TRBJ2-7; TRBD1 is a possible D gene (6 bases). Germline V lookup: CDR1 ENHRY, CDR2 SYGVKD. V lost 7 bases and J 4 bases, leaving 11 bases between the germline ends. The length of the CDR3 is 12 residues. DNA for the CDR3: TGTGCCATCATGGGACAAAGATACGAGCAGTACTTC. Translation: CAIMGQRYEQYF.

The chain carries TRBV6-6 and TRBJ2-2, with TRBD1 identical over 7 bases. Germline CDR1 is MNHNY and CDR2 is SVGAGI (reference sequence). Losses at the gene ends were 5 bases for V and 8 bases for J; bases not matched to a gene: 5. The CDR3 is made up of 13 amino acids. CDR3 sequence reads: CASSTPTGGELFF. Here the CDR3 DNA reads TGTGCCAGCAGTACGCCGACAGGGGGGGAGCTGTTTTTT.

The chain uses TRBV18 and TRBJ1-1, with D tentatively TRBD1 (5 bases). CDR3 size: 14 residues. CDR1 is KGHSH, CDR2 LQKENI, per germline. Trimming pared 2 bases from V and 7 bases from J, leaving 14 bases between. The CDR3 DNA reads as TGTGCCAGCTCACCAGGAGCAGGGCGAAATGAAGCTTTCTTT. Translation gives CASSPGAGRNEAFF.

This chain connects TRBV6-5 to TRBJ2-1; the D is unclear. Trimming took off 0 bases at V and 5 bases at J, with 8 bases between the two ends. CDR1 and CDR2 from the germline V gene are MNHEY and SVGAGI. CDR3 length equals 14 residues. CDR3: CASSYSQANNEQFF. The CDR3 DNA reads TGTGCCAGCAGTTACTCCCAGGCTAACAATGAGCAGTTCTTC.